These 16 T cell receptor beta chains were sequenced from one sample in a study of monozygotic twins with inflammatory bowel disease. TCRdb reanalyzed the 5' RACE reads, giving one entry per CDR3 protein sequence and no DNA. The sample table sets out 110,000 or so distinct CDR3 sequences. Sequencing was performed on blood. The receptors shown here come from a human donor with ulcerative colitis or Crohn's disease, or a healthy co-twin of an affected twin (not recorded which).

This chain links TRBV9 with TRBJ1-6. Germline CDR1 and CDR2: SGDLS and YYNGEE. The CDR3 totals 16 residues. The CDR3 protein is CASSVEGSSYNSPLHF.

The rearrangement joins TRBV18 to TRBJ2-5; TCRdb reports TRBD2, a call that lacks DNA to check it against. CDR1 and CDR2 from the germline V gene are KGHSH and LQKENI. CDR3 size: 15 residues. The CDR3 spells CASSSGLGGPETQYF.

V is TRBV12-3 or TRBV12-4 and J is TRBJ1-1. The CDR3 runs to 14 residues. This CDR3 reads CASRGIDSNTEAFF.

The V gene is TRBV11-2, the J gene TRBJ2-5; the TCRdb call, TRBD2, lacks DNA for checking. Germline CDR1 is SGHAT and CDR2 is FQNNGV. This CDR3 contains 12 residues. The CDR3 region is CASRREGGTQYF.

The V call is TRBV5-1, the J call TRBJ2-3; the TCRdb D gene call, TRBD1, has no DNA to confirm it. CDR3 length: 14 residues. CDR1 is SGHRS, CDR2 YFSETQ, per germline. The CDR3 reads CASRPGTGTDTQYF.

The gene calls are TRBV7-9 and TRBJ1-4; there is no DNA to check the TCRdb D call of TRBD1. CDR1 and CDR2 from the germline V gene are SEHNR and FQNEAQ (reference sequence). This CDR3 comprises 14 residues. The CDR3 sequence is CASAIGTGGEKLFF.

V and J are TRBV5-6 and TRBJ2-2. Germline V lookup: CDR1 SGHDT, CDR2 YYEEEE. The CDR3 is 13 amino acids. The CDR3: CASSLGNTGVLFF.

The gene calls are TRBV5-5 and TRBJ1-6; TCRdb's assignment of TRBD1 cannot be checked, as there is no DNA. Germline V CDR1 and CDR2: SGHKS, YYEKEE (reference sequence). CDR3 length equals 15 residues. This chain's CDR3 is CASSLTGASDSPLHF.

The V gene is TRBV12-3 or TRBV12-4, the J gene TRBJ2-4. CDR3 length equals 15 residues. The CDR3 region is CASSSVSGAKNIQYF.

This chain links TRBV29-1 with TRBJ2-3. The length of the CDR3 is 14 residues. Germline V gives CDR1 SQVTM, CDR2 ANQGSEA. The CDR3: CSANLGLDTDTQYF.

The CDR3 region is CSARRRNMQYF. V gene TRBV20-1 combines with J gene TRBJ2-4. Germline CDR1 is DFQATT and CDR2 is SNEGSKA (reference sequence). The CDR3 covers 11 residues.

The chain combines TRBV20-1 with TRBJ2-5; TCRdb names TRBD2, which stays unverified in the absence of DNA. There are 16 residues in the CDR3. CDR1 is DFQATT, CDR2 SNEGSKA, per germline (reference sequence). The CDR3 loop is CSARGASTSAQETQYF.

V gene TRBV30 combines with J gene TRBJ1-1; without DNA, the TCRdb call of TRBD1 cannot be checked. The CDR3 contains 13 residues. The V gene's germline CDR1 is GTSNPN and CDR2 SVGIG (reference sequence). The CDR3 loop reads CAWSMQGYTEAFF.

The CDR3 spells CASSFTGTGSYEQYF. The chain has TRBV7-2 and TRBJ2-7; TCRdb selects TRBD1, and the lack of DNA leaves this call unchecked. This CDR3 is built from 15 residues. Germline-derived CDR1 and CDR2 are SGHTA and FQGNSA.

The chain carries TRBV11-3 and TRBJ2-5. This CDR3 is built from 14 residues. Germline V gives CDR1 SGHNT, CDR2 YENEEA. This CDR3 is CASSLPADQETQYF.

The chain links TRBV13 to TRBJ1-1; checking the TCRdb D call of TRBD1 is not possible without DNA. The CDR3 runs 16 residues. The V gene's germline CDR1 is PRHDT and CDR2 FYEKMQ (reference sequence). The CDR3 protein is CASSLTGTGGVTEAFF.